The 10 T cell receptor beta chains in this list originate from one sample, sequenced in a study of tumor-infiltrating lymphocytes in primary liver carcinoma (dated by TCRdb to about 2017). Blood RNA was extracted from unsorted whole blood using TRIzol reagent, and germline DNA was obtained with the DNeasy Blood & Tissue kit. Data came from an Illumina HiSeq 2500. TCRbeta-specific cDNA was reverse-transcribed from roughly 500 ng total RNA using a constant-region primer and ProtoScript II reverse transcriptase. The TCRbeta libraries were prepared through three rounds of nested multiplex PCR following a slightly modified ARM-PCR procedure. The first two PCR rounds used multiplex TRBV1-TRBV30 forward primers with a Cbeta reverse primer, each for about 10 cycles. In-frame beta chains were kept once TCRdb had trimmed the public reads at Q25 with fastp and called clones with MiXCR. Each record represents a unique CDR3 protein, reported with the most common genes and DNA among its rows. Present in this sample are about 320,000 distinct CDR3 sequences, 60% to 80% of which were seen just once. The ten largest clonotypes hold about 8.4% of the sample.

Sequencing input: peripheral blood. These receptors were collected from a man aged 35-49 years with primary liver carcinoma and hepatitis B virus infection.

Worth noting for this clonotype: This could be a read error, since a much larger clone is one nucleotide away. This chain connects TRBV6-5 to TRBJ2-7; no clear D. Trimming removed 6 bases from V and 1 base from J, with 13 bases in between. This CDR3 comprises 14 residues. CDR1 is MNHEY, CDR2 SVGAGI, per germline. As DNA, the CDR3 is TGTGCCAGCAGGGCCATGAGTAGGTCCTACGAGCAGTACTTC. Protein sequence: CASRAMSRSYEQYF.

This clonotype was observed many times. This sequence joins TRBV6-2 or TRBV6-3 and TRBJ2-7; D gene uncertain. Germline-derived CDR1 and CDR2 are MNHEY and SVGEGT. This CDR3 region has 11 residues. V was shortened by 3 bases and J by 2 bases, with 2 bases between the two germline ends. CDR3 DNA: TGTGCCAGCAGTTATACCTACGAGCAGTACTTC. Translation gives CASSYTYEQYF.

The rearrangement joins TRBV24-1 to TRBJ2-1; D may be TRBD1 (6 bases). The germline V and J ends were trimmed by 5 bases and 2 bases, with 15 bases remaining between them. The CDR3 length is 16 residues. CDR1 and CDR2 (germline): KGHDR, SFDVKD. CDR3 in amino acids: CATSVPRGSPYNEQFF. The CDR3 nucleotides read TGTGCCACCAGTGTCCCCAGGGGAAGCCCCTACAATGAGCAGTTCTTC.

About this clonotype: The conserved final phenylalanine or tryptophan is absent from the CDR3, which likely points to a read error. The DNA is left out, because the CDR3 cannot be placed on it with certainty; the CDR3 is given as TCRdb lists it. The chain couples TRBV19 to TRBJ2-5; the D call of TRBD1 is as the table states it, not checked on the DNA. The CDR3 numbers 12 amino acids, ends counted. Germline CDR1 is LNHDA and CDR2 is SQIVND (reference sequence). CDR3 region: CASRQAGETLYS.

Worth noting for this clonotype: Just one base apart from a much larger clone, this may be a read error. The chain joins TRBV29-1 to TRBJ2-7; 9 bases match TRBD2. Germline CDR1 SQVTM, CDR2 ANQGSEA. The CDR3 extends over 15 amino acids. In DNA form, the CDR3 reads TGCAGCGTTGGGGTCCTGGCGGGAGGGTACTACGAGCACTACTTC. The encoded protein is CSVGVLAGGYYEHYF.

On this clonotype: This sequence may be a read error, since a much larger clone differs from it by one base. CDR3 protein: CDSSIRQGASNEQFF. Written as DNA, the CDR3 is TGTGACAGCAGCATCAGACAGGGGGCAAGTAATGAGCAGTTCTTC. This chain connects TRBV5-6 to TRBJ2-1; TRBD1 matches at 10 bases. Per germline, CDR1 SGHDT and CDR2 YYEEEE. This CDR3 is 15 amino acids long.

This clonotype was seen only once. The chain carries TRBV5-4 and TRBJ2-1; D not resolved. This CDR3 has 13 amino acids. In germline, CDR1 is SGHNT, CDR2 YYREEE (reference sequence). The V end was cut by 2 bases, the J end by 6 bases, with 9 bases between. The CDR3 spells CASSLDSPNEQFF. The CDR3 nucleotides are TGTGCCAGCAGCTTAGACTCCCCCAATGAGCAGTTCTTC. Variable domain in full (rest from reference TRBV5-4 and TRBJ2-1): ETGVTQSPTHLIKTRGQQVTLRCSSQSGHNTVSWYQQALGQGPQFIFQYYREEENGRGNFPPRFSGLQFPNYSSELNVNALELDDSALYLCASSLDSPNEQFFGPGTRLTVL.

Comments on this clonotype: A much larger clone lies one base from this, so it may be a read error. The DNA of the CDR3 is TGCAGCGCTTATACAGGGGGGCGATCGAACACCGGGGAGCTGTTTTTT. It yields the protein CSAYTGGRSNTGELFF. The chain links TRBV29-1 to TRBJ2-2, with TRBD1 matching 8 bases. This CDR3 region has 16 residues. Trimming removed 7 bases from V and 0 bases from J; junction bases left unmatched: 10. Germline assignment: CDR1 SQVTM and CDR2 ANQGSEA.

Notes on this clonotype: At one of its ends the junction is not consistent with the germline gene, which may arise from a read error. The gene calls are TRBV11-2 and TRBJ1-1, with TRBD1 as a possible D gene (5 bases). Germline V CDR1 and CDR2: SGHAT, FQNNGV. This CDR3 contains 16 residues. The CDR3 bases are TGTGCTAGCAGCTCAAGACCCGGGACCCGAGGCGTTGAAGCTTTCTTT. It encodes CASSSRPGTRGVEAFF.

A word on this clonotype: The junction differs from germline at one of its ends, possibly a read error. The chain recombines TRBV6-2 or TRBV6-3 with TRBJ1-2; D unresolved. The CDR3 contains 12 residues. CDR1 and CDR2 from the germline V gene are MNHEY and SVGEGT. The CDR3 DNA follows: TGTGCCAGCAGAACGAGTGGCCATGGCTACACTTTC. It codes for CASRTSGHGYTF.